The T cell receptor (beta chain) under discussion was sequenced for a study of OX40 agonist ivuxolimab in advanced cancers. V gave up 5 bases and J gave up 2 bases, with 14 bases separating them. CDR3 length: 15 residues. The germline CDR1 and CDR2 sequences are LNHDA and SQIVND (reference sequence). Clones were sequenced by immunoSEQ multiplex PCR, and TCRdb holds only the in-frame ones, with some missing. Here the sample spans about 40,000 clones, about nine tenths being singletons. The sample in question was CD4+ or CD8+ T cells sorted from blood, obtained in a trial of the OX40 agonist ivuxolimab. This TCR was recovered from an adult with an advanced solid tumor such as melanoma, head and neck, liver or kidney cancer. The chain has TRBV19 and TRBJ2-3; perhaps TRBD1 as D (5 bases). CDR3 nucleotides: TGTGCCAGTAGTCTTCCAGGGCGGATCACAGATACGCAGTATTTT. Protein: CASSLPGRITDTQYF. Based on the CDR3 plus reference TRBV19 and TRBJ2-3, the full variable domain is DGGITQSPKYLFRKEGQNVTLSCEQNLNHDAMYWYRQDPGQGLRLIYYSQIVNDFQKGDIAEGYSVSREKKESFPLTVTSAQKNPTAFYLCASSLPGRITDTQYFGPGTRLTVL.